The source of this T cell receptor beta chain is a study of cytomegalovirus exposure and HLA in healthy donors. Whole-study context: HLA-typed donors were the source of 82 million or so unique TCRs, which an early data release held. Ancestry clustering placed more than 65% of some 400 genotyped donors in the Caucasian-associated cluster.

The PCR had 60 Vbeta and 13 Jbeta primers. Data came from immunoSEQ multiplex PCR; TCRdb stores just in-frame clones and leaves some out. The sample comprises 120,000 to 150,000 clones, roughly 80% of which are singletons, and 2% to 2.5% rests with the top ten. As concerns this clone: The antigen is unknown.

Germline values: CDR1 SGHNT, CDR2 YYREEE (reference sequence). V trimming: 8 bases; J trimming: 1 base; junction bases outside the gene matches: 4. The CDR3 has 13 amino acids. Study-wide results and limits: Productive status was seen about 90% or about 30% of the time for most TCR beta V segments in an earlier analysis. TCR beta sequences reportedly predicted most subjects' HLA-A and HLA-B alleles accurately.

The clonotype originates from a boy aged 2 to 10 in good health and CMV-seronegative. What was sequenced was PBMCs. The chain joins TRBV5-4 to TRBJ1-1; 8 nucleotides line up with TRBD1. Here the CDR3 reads CASTTGENTEAFF. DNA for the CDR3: TGTGCCAGTACGACAGGGGAGAACACTGAAGCTTTCTTT.